This T cell receptor (beta chain) was captured in a study of beta chain features in type 1 diabetes. Germline CDR1 and CDR2: ENHRY and SYGVKD. V was clipped by 10 bases and J by 6 bases, with 19 bases between them. The CDR3 extends over 13 amino acids. In this sample, this clone turned up many times. Its antigen is as yet unknown. Expressed TCRB transcripts got sequenced, as all isolated RNA was reverse transcribed. Clones were sequenced by immunoSEQ multiplex PCR, and TCRdb holds only the in-frame ones, with some missing. Of about 120,000 clones listed, about a sixth were seen once; the top ten hold 2.3%. Study results and caveats: TCRB CDR3 length was moderately but significantly reduced in all four CD4+ subsets of Type 1 diabetes patients.

Sequenced: central memory CD4+ T cells from blood. The chain couples TRBV10-3 to TRBJ2-7; tentatively, D is TRBD2 (6 bases). The receptor's source is a man younger than 40 with type 1 diabetes. CDR3 sequence (DNA): TGTGCCACCAAGGACGGGGAGGCCCGCGAGCAGTACTTC. This translates into CATKDGEAREQYF.